This T cell receptor beta chain is from a study of T cells in women clearing cervical HPV infection. Study in general: Cases' blood sampling followed lesion detection by median approximately 140 days (90 to 200). Findings and limits, study-wide: CIN3+ cases had significantly higher TCR repertoire richness than controls, but evenness did not differ. Cases carried less TRBV6-7 than controls: about 0.1% versus 0.15%.

This CDR3 has 16 amino acids. Germline CDR1 and CDR2: LGHNA and YNFKEQ. In the case of this clone: Its antigen is unknown. The junction differs from germline at one of its ends, possibly a read error. The read falls 3 residues short of the CDR3 end, and the missing part is taken from the germline J gene.

Data came from immunoSEQ multiplex PCR; TCRdb stores just in-frame clones and leaves some out. This table holds about 30,000 clones. Sequencing was carried out using blood buffy coat. The rearrangement links TRBV4-2 to TRBJ2-1; 10 positions match TRBD2. The clonotype originates from a woman between 18 and 70 years old with a cervical HPV16 infection that either progressed to CIN3+ or cleared (not recorded which). CDR3 DNA, as far as it was read: TGCGCCAGCAGCCATGCACTAGCGGGACTCTACAATGAG. Protein: CASSHALAGLYNE. The entire CDR3 is CASSHALAGLYNEQFF.